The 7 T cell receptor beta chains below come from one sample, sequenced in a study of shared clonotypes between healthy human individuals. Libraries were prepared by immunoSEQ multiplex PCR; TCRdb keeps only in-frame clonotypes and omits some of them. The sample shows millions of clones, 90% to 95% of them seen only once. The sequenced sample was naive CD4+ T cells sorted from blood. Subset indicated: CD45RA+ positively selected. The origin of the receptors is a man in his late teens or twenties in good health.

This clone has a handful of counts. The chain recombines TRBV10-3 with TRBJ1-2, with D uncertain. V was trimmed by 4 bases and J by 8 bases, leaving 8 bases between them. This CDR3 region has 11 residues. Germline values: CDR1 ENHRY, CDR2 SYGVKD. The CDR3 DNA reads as TGTGCCATCAGTGCAGGACTGGGCTACACCTTC. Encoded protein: CAISAGLGYTF.

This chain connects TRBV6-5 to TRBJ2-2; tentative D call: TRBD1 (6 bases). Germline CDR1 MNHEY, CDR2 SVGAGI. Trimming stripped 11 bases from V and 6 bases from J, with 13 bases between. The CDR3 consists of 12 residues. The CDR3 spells CAVHRASGELFF. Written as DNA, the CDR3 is TGTGCCGTCCACAGGGCCTCCGGGGAGCTGTTTTTT.

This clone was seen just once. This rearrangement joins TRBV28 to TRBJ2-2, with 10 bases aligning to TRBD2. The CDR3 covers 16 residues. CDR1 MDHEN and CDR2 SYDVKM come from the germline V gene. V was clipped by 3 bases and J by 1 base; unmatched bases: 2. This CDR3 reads CASSFSGGRNTGELFF. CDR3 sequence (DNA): TGTGCCAGCAGTTTTAGCGGGGGGAGGAACACCGGGGAGCTGTTTTTT. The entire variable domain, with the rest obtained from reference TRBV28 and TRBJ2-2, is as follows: DVKVTQSSRYLVKRTGEKVFLECVQDMDHENMFWYRQDPGLGLRLIYFSYDVKMKEKGDIPEGYSVSREKKERFSLILESASTNQTSMYLCASSFSGGRNTGELFFGEGSRLTVL.

The chain's CDR3 is CASSISLAGNNEQFF. The CDR3, as DNA: TGTGCCAGTAGTATCAGTCTAGCGGGAAACAATGAGCAGTTCTTC. The genes are TRBV19 and TRBJ2-1; the match to TRBD2 covers 9 bases. CDR3 length: 15 amino acids. The germline gives CDR1 LNHDA, CDR2 SQIVND (reference sequence). J lost 5 bases, V lost 3 bases, and 5 bases had no gene match. The complete variable domain, with remaining parts taken from reference TRBV19 and TRBJ2-1, reads DGGITQSPKYLFRKEGQNVTLSCEQNLNHDAMYWYRQDPGQGLRLIYYSQIVNDFQKGDIAEGYSVSREKKESFPLTVTSAQKNPTAFYLCASSISLAGNNEQFFGPGTRLTVL.

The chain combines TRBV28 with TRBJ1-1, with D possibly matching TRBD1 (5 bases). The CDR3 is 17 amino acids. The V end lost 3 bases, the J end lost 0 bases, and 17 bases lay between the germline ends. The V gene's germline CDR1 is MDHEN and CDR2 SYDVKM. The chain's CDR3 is CASSLALTGSMNTEAFF. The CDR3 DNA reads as TGTGCCAGCAGTTTGGCCCTCACAGGTTCCATGAACACTGAAGCTTTCTTT.

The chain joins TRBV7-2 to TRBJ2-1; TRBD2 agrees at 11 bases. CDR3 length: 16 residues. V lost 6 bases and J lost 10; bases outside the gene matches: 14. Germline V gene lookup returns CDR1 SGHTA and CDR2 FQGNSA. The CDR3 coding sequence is TGTGCCAGCAGTCCAGGAGGGACTAGCGGAGGAGGCGAGCAGTTCTTC. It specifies CASSPGGTSGGGEQFF. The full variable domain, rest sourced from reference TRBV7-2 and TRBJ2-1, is GAGVSQSPSNKVTEKGKDVELRCDPISGHTALYWYRQSLGQGLEFLIYFQGNSAPDKSGLPSDRFSAERTGGSVSTLTIQRTQQEDSAVYLCASSPGGTSGGGEQFFGPGTRLTVL.

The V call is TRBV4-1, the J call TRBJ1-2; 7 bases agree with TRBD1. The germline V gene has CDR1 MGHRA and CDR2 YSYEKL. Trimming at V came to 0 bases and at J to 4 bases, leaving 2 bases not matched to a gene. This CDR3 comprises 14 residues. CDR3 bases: TGCGCCAGCAGCCAAGAAAAGGGGGCCTATGGCTACACCTTC. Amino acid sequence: CASSQEKGAYGYTF.